What follows are 3 T cell receptor beta chains derived from one specimen sequenced in a study of shared clonotypes between healthy human individuals. Using immunoSEQ multiplex PCR, the repertoire was profiled, and TCRdb retains in-frame clones only, with some absent. In the table there are about 530,000 clones, around 96% of which are singletons. Specimen: naive CD4+ T cells sorted from blood. Subset in this sample: CD45RA+ positively selected. The source of these receptors is a woman younger than 45 in good health.

V usage is TRBV4-1 and J usage is TRBJ2-2, with 8 bases matching TRBD2. V lost 0 bases and J lost 1; bases outside the gene matches: 4. The CDR3 is 17 residues long. CDR1 MGHRA and CDR2 YSYEKL come from the germline V gene. CDR3 residues: CASSQDRAGGNTGELFF. CDR3 DNA: TGCGCCAGCAGCCAAGATCGCGCGGGAGGGAACACCGGGGAGCTGTTTTTT.

The rearrangement uses TRBV28 and TRBJ1-5; 9 bases match TRBD1. The CDR3 contains 13 residues. V trimming: 6 bases; J trimming: 6 bases; junction bases outside the gene matches: 3. CDR1 is MDHEN, CDR2 SYDVKM, per germline. The CDR3 DNA reads TGTGCCAGCAGCGGGACAGGGACTCAGCCCCAGCATTTT. Residues: CASSGTGTQPQHF.

The chain is built from TRBV18 and TRBJ2-2; D is possibly TRBD1 (6 bases). The CDR3 runs to 15 residues. V lost 6 bases and J lost 4, with 15 bases in between. Looked up from germline, CDR1 is KGHSH and CDR2 is LQKENI. The CDR3 DNA is TGTGCCAGCTCGCCGCCCGCAGGGGTCACCGGGGAGCTGTTTTTT. It codes for CASSPPAGVTGELFF.